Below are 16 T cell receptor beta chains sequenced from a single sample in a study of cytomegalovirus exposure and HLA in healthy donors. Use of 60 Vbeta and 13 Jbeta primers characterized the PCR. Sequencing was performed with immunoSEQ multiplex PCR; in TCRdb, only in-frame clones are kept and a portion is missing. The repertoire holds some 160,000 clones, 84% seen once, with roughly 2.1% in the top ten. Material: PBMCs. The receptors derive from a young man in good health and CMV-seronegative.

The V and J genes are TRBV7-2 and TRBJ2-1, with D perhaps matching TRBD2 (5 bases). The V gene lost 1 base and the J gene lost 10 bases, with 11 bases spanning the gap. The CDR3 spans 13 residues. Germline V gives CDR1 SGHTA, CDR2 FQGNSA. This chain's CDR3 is CASSLGLQREQFF. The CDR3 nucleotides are TGTGCCAGCAGCTTAGGACTACAAAGGGAGCAGTTCTTC.

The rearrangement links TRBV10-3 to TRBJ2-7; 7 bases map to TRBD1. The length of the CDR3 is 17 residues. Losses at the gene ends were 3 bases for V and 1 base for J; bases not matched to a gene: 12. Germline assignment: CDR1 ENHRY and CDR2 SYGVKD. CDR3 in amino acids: CAISELPPGTVSYEQYF. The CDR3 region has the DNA TGTGCCATCAGTGAACTACCGCCCGGGACAGTTTCCTACGAGCAGTACTTC.

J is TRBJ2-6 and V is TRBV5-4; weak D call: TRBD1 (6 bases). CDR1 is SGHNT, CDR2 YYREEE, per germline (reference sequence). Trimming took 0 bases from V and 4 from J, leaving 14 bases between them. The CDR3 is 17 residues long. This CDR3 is CASSLALRGTGANVLTF. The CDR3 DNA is TGTGCCAGCAGCTTGGCCCTCAGGGGCACCGGGGCCAACGTCCTGACTTTC. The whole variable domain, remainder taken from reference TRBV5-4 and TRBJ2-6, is ETGVTQSPTHLIKTRGQQVTLRCSSQSGHNTVSWYQQALGQGPQFIFQYYREEENGRGNFPPRFSGLQFPNYSSELNVNALELDDSALYLCASSLALRGTGANVLTFGAGSRLTVL.

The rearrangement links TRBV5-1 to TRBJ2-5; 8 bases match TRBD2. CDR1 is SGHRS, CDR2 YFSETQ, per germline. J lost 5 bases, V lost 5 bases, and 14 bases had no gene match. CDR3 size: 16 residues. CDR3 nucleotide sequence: TGCGCCAGCAGAGGACGCCCCGGGGGGGCCCAGGAGACCCAGTACTTC. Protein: CASRGRPGGAQETQYF.

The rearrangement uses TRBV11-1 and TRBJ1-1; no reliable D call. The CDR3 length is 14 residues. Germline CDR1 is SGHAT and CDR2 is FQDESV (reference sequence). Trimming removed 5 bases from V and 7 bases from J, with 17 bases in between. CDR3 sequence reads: CASSPWARSDEAFF. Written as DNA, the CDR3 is TGTGCCAGCAGCCCTTGGGCTCGGTCCGATGAAGCTTTCTTT.

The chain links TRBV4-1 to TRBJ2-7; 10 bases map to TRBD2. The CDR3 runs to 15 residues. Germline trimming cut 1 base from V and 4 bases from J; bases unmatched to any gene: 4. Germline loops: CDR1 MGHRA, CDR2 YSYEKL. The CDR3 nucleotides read TGCGCCAGCAGCCAAGGGCTAGCGGGAGAATACGAGCAGTACTTC. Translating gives CASSQGLAGEYEQYF.

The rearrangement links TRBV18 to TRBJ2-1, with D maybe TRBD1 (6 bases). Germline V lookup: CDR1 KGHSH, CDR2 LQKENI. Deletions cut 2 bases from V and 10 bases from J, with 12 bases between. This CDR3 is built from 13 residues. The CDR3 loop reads CASSPESTGEQFF. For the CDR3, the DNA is TGTGCCAGCTCACCAGAGAGTACAGGGGAGCAGTTCTTC.

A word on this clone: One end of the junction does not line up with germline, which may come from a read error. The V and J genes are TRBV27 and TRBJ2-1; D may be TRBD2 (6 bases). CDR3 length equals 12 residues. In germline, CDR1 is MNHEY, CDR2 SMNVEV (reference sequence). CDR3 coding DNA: TGCGGGGCCGGGAGCTCCTACAATGAGCAGTTCTTC. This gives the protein CGAGSSYNEQFF.

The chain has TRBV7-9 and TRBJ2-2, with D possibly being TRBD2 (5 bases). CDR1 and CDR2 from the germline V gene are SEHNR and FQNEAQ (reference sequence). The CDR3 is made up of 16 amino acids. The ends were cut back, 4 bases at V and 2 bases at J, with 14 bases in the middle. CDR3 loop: CASSSLGLGNTGELFF. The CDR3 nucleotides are TGTGCCAGCAGCTCTTTAGGACTGGGAAACACCGGGGAGCTGTTTTTT.

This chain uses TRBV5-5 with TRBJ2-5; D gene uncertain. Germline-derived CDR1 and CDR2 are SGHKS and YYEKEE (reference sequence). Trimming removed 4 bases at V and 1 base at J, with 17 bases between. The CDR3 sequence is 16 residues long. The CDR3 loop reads CASSRSRQGTQETQYF. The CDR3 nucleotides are TGTGCCAGCAGCAGATCCAGACAAGGAACCCAAGAGACCCAGTACTTC.

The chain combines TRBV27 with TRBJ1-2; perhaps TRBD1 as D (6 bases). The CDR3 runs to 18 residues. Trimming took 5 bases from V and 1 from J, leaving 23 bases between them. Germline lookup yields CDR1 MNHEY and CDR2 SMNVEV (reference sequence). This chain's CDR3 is CASSPPQDRHLLNYGYTF. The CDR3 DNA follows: TGTGCCAGCAGTCCTCCCCAGGACAGACATCTCCTTAACTATGGCTACACCTTC.

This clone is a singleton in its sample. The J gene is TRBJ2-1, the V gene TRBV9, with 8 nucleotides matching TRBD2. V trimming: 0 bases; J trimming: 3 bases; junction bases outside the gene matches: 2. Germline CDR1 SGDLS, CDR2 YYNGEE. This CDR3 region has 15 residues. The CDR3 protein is CASSVAGGDYNEQFF. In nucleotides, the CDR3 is TGTGCCAGCAGCGTAGCGGGAGGGGACTACAATGAGCAGTTCTTC.

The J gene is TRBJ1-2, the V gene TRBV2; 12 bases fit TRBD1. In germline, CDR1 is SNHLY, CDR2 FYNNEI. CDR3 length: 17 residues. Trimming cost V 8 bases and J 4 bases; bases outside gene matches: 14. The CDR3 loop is CASCPGTGGEIGYGYTF. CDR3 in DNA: TGTGCCAGCTGTCCCGGGACAGGGGGCGAAATAGGCTATGGCTACACCTTC.

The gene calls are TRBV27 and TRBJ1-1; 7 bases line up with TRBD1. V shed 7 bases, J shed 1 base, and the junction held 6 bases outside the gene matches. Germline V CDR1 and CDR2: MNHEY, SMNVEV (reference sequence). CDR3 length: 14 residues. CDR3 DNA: TGTGCCAGCAATTACCGGGACAGGAACACTGAAGCTTTCTTT. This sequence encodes CASNYRDRNTEAFF.

The CDR3 loop is CASSARLDYSKGPRSYEQYF. CDR3 DNA sequence: TGTGCCAGCAGCGCAAGACTCGACTACTCCAAAGGCCCCCGGTCCTACGAGCAGTACTTC. The chain employs TRBV9 and TRBJ2-7; a weak D match, TRBD2 (5 bases). Trimming removed 3 bases at V and 1 base at J, with 29 bases between. The germline CDR1 and CDR2 sequences are SGDLS and YYNGEE. This CDR3 region has 20 residues.

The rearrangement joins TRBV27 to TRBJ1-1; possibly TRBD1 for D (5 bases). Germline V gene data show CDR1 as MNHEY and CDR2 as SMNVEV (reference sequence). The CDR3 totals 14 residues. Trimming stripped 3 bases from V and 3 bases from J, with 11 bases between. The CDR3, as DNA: TGTGCCAGCAGTTTCGGGGGGTCGGACACTGAAGCTTTCTTT. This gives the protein CASSFGGSDTEAFF.